Each of the 30 T cell receptor beta chains below was sequenced from the same sample in a study of shared clonotypes between healthy human individuals. Profiled with immunoSEQ multiplex PCR; TCRdb holds only in-frame clones, not every one. The sample comprises about 680,000 clones, just over 90% of which are singletons, and about 24% rests with the top ten. CD45RO-negative, CCR7-positively selected cells formed the naive CD8 fraction, excluding terminally differentiated effector memory CD45RA+ cells. The sequenced sample was naive CD8+ T cells sorted from blood. These receptor sequences come from a man aged 25 to 40 in good health.

V is TRBV7-9 and J is TRBJ2-7, with 9 positions matching TRBD1. There are 14 residues in the CDR3. Germline-derived CDR1 and CDR2 are SEHNR and FQNEAQ (reference sequence). Germline trimming cut 4 bases from V and 4 bases from J; bases unmatched to any gene: 5. In nucleotides, the CDR3 is TGTGCCAGCAGCTCGCCCGGGACAGGGTACGAGCAGTACTTC. This gives the protein CASSSPGTGYEQYF.

V usage is TRBV29-1 and J usage is TRBJ2-5, with D unresolved. V was cut by 6 bases and J by 5 bases, with 16 bases left in between. This CDR3 has 13 residues. Germline CDR1 is SQVTM and CDR2 is ANQGSEA. The CDR3 loop reads CSVTESADETQYF. Written as DNA, the CDR3 is TGCAGCGTCACCGAATCTGCGGACGAGACCCAGTACTTC.

This chain connects TRBV11-3 to TRBJ2-7; 7 bases line up with TRBD2. The CDR3 runs to 14 residues. The V gene's germline CDR1 is SGHNT and CDR2 YENEEA. V was clipped by 5 bases and J by 5 bases; unmatched bases: 9. CDR3: CASSISSGGHEQYF. DNA for the CDR3: TGTGCCAGCAGCATATCTAGCGGCGGCCACGAGCAGTACTTC.

This chain links TRBV10-2 with TRBJ2-7; D uncertain. In germline, CDR1 is WSHSY, CDR2 SAAADI. The CDR3 contains 15 residues. V gave up 3 bases and J gave up 0 bases, with 12 bases separating them. CDR3 nucleotide sequence: TGCGCCAGCAGTGAATTATCGGGTTTCTCCTACGAGCAGTACTTC. Translating gives CASSELSGFSYEQYF.

The chain links TRBV15 to TRBJ2-1; TRBD2 matches 10 bases. J was trimmed by 2 bases and V by 3 bases; bases with no gene match: 4. This CDR3 comprises 16 residues. Germline V lookup: CDR1 LNHNV, CDR2 YYDKDF (reference sequence). This CDR3 reads CATSSETSGAYNEQFF. DNA for the CDR3: TGTGCCACCAGCAGTGAAACTAGCGGGGCCTACAATGAGCAGTTCTTC.

This chain uses TRBV19 with TRBJ2-1; possible D gene TRBD2, 6 bases. Trimming removed 4 bases from V and 9 bases from J, with 19 bases in between. CDR1 and CDR2 from the germline V gene are LNHDA and SQIVND (reference sequence). CDR3 length equals 15 residues. This chain's CDR3 is CASSTPGEYDGEQFF. The CDR3 DNA sequence: TGTGCCAGTAGTACCCCGGGGGAGTACGATGGTGAGCAGTTCTTC.

This clone has only a few counts. The V call is TRBV7-3, the J call TRBJ2-7; perhaps TRBD2 as D (6 bases). CDR3 length: 11 residues. Trimming took 9 bases from V and 3 from J, leaving 9 bases between them. The V gene's germline CDR1 is SGHTA and CDR2 FQGTGA. The CDR3, as DNA: TGTGCCAGGACGGAGGGCTACGAGCAGTACTTC. It yields the protein CARTEGYEQYF.

The chain carries TRBV7-3 and TRBJ2-7, with D possibly being TRBD1 (5 bases). CDR3 length: 16 amino acids. Germline CDR1 and CDR2: SGHTA and FQGTGA. Trimming removed 1 base from V and 0 bases from J, with 13 bases in between. The CDR3 loop reads CASSLKVRTLSYEQYF. The CDR3 nucleotides are TGTGCCAGCAGCTTAAAGGTAAGGACACTCTCCTACGAGCAGTACTTC.

This sequence joins TRBV7-2 and TRBJ1-2, with 7 bases identical to TRBD1. Trimming took 5 bases from V and 5 from J; bases not matched to a gene: 11. Per germline, CDR1 SGHTA and CDR2 FQGNSA. CDR3 size: 15 residues. The CDR3: CASSPTETGSYGYTF. In DNA form, the CDR3 reads TGTGCCAGCAGCCCGACCGAGACAGGGAGTTATGGCTACACCTTC.

The chain is built from TRBV7-2 and TRBJ1-4; D uncertain. Germline CDR1 and CDR2: SGHTA and FQGNSA. CDR3 length equals 15 residues. V was clipped by 0 bases and J by 7 bases, with 12 bases between them. In DNA form, the CDR3 reads TGTGCCAGCAGCTTAGCGCTCCGGCCGGGTGAAAAACTGTTTTTT. It codes for CASSLALRPGEKLFF.

This chain links TRBV11-2 with TRBJ2-2; D is perhaps TRBD1 (6 bases). Trimming removed 0 bases from V and 6 bases from J, with 17 bases in between. Germline V lookup: CDR1 SGHAT, CDR2 FQNNGV. This CDR3 has 17 amino acids. The CDR3 loop reads CASSLDIFAGDAGELFF. The CDR3 DNA follows: TGTGCCAGCAGCTTAGATATCTTTGCAGGGGATGCCGGGGAGCTGTTTTTT.

This chain connects TRBV5-1 to TRBJ2-1; a possible D gene is TRBD1 (5 bases). The V end was cut by 5 bases, the J end by 0 bases, with 12 bases between. Germline CDR1 and CDR2: SGHRS and YFSETQ. The CDR3 is made up of 15 amino acids. The CDR3 region has the DNA TGCGCCAGCAGTCAAGAACAGGCCTCCTACAATGAGCAGTTCTTC. Translating gives CASSQEQASYNEQFF.

Regarding this clone: The same CDR3 can be traced to other DNA sequences in this sample. The rearrangement uses TRBV14 and TRBJ2-7; TRBD1 or TRBD2 may be the D gene (5 bases each). The V gene's germline CDR1 is SGHDN and CDR2 FVKESK. The CDR3 runs 14 residues. The ends were cut back, 2 bases at V and 3 bases at J, with 11 bases in the middle. The CDR3 region is CASSQQGTSYEQYF. The CDR3 nucleotides read TGTGCCAGCAGCCAACAGGGTACTAGCTACGAGCAGTACTTC.

V and J are TRBV7-8 and TRBJ2-1; 9 bases fit TRBD2. Germline V CDR1 and CDR2: SGHVS, FQNEAQ. V lost 4 bases and J lost 5; bases outside the gene matches: 12. The CDR3 spans 17 residues. The CDR3 bases are TGTGCCAGCAGCTCGCCCAATCTAGCGGGACGCCACAATGAGCAGTTCTTC. This encodes CASSSPNLAGRHNEQFF.

This rearrangement joins TRBV28 to TRBJ2-1; D remains ambiguous. This CDR3 has 16 residues. Trimming took 2 bases from V and 3 from J, leaving 14 bases between them. The germline CDR1 and CDR2 sequences are MDHEN and SYDVKM. The CDR3 region is CASSLLTGSLYNEQFF. The CDR3 nucleotides are TGTGCCAGCAGTTTACTCACGGGTTCCCTCTACAATGAGCAGTTCTTC. Drawing the rest from reference TRBV28 and TRBJ2-1, the complete variable domain is DVKVTQSSRYLVKRTGEKVFLECVQDMDHENMFWYRQDPGLGLRLIYFSYDVKMKEKGDIPEGYSVSREKKERFSLILESASTNQTSMYLCASSLLTGSLYNEQFFGPGTRLTVL.

V is TRBV27 and J is TRBJ2-1; 8 bases are a match to TRBD2. The V gene end was trimmed by 5 bases and the J gene end by 3 bases; junction bases not matched to a gene: 6. The CDR3 extends over 15 amino acids. Germline CDR1 is MNHEY and CDR2 is SMNVEV (reference sequence). For the CDR3, the DNA is TGTGCCAGCAGTCTGCAGCGGGGGCACTACAATGAGCAGTTCTTC. The encoded protein is CASSLQRGHYNEQFF.

The gene calls are TRBV5-1 and TRBJ2-7; 8 bases align to TRBD1. Trimming took 0 bases from V and 5 from J; bases not matched to a gene: 4. The CDR3 has 14 amino acids. Germline CDR1 SGHRS, CDR2 YFSETQ. The DNA for the CDR3 is TGCGCCAGCAGCTTGGAATCGACAGGGGACGAGCAGTACTTC. It translates to CASSLESTGDEQYF. The full variable domain, with the rest looked up from reference TRBV5-1 and TRBJ2-7, is KAGVTQTPRYLIKTRGQQVTLSCSPISGHRSVSWYQQTPGQGLQFLFEYFSETQRNKGNFPGRFSGRQFSNSRSEMNVSTLELGDSALYLCASSLESTGDEQYFGPGTRLTVT.

V is TRBV6-1 and J is TRBJ2-1; either TRBD1 or TRBD2 may fit D (6 bases each). Trimming removed 3 bases at V and 7 bases at J, with 16 bases between. Germline values: CDR1 MNHNS, CDR2 SASEGT. This CDR3 has 15 residues. The CDR3 DNA is TGTGCCAGCAGTGATTTTCGGGGGCCGTGGAATGAGCAGTTCTTC. Translated: CASSDFRGPWNEQFF.

This clone is a singleton in its sample. The V call is TRBV19, the J call TRBJ1-1; D is uncertain. Germline CDR1 reads LNHDA; CDR2 reads SQIVND (reference sequence). This CDR3 is built from 11 residues. The ends were cut back, 3 bases at V and 7 bases at J, with 6 bases in the middle. Here the CDR3 DNA reads TGTGCCAGTAGTATTTGGAGTGAAGCTTTCTTT. This encodes CASSIWSEAFF.

Worth noting for this clone: At the DNA level, this CDR3 is encoded by other sequences in the same sample as well. For the CDR3, the DNA is TGTGCCAGCAGTTACTCAGCAGGGGAGCTGTTTTTT. Translating it yields CASSYSAGELFF. The V gene is TRBV6-5, the J gene TRBJ2-2; no clear D. The CDR3 is 12 amino acids. CDR1 is MNHEY and CDR2 is SVGAGI in the germline V gene. The V end lost 0 bases, the J end lost 8 bases, and 4 bases lay between the germline ends.

The V call is TRBV29-1, the J call TRBJ2-3, with unresolved D. Trimming removed 6 bases from V and 0 bases from J, with 22 bases in between. Germline-derived CDR1 and CDR2 are SQVTM and ANQGSEA. The CDR3 runs 17 residues. The CDR3 loop reads CSVFGQTRKTSTDTQYF. For the CDR3, the DNA is TGCAGCGTGTTCGGCCAGACCAGGAAGACTAGCACAGATACGCAGTATTTT.

This sequence joins TRBV10-1 and TRBJ2-5, with 7 bases fitting TRBD1. Germline assignment: CDR1 WNHNN and CDR2 SYGVQD (reference sequence). The CDR3 has 15 residues. V gave up 1 base and J gave up 6 bases; unmatched junction bases: 8. This CDR3 is CASSELAGGSKTQYF. In nucleotides, the CDR3 is TGCGCCAGCAGTGAGTTGGCAGGGGGATCGAAGACCCAGTACTTC.

CDR3 region: CASSGAGGKETQYF. The CDR3 bases are TGTGCCAGCAGTGGAGCGGGGGGCAAAGAGACCCAGTACTTC. The rearrangement uses TRBV7-9 and TRBJ2-5, with TRBD2 identical over 9 bases. The CDR3 totals 14 residues. V lost 6 bases and J lost 3; bases outside the gene matches: 5. The V gene's germline CDR1 is SEHNR and CDR2 FQNEAQ (reference sequence).

The chain joins TRBV7-2 to TRBJ2-1; D remains unclear. The V gene's germline CDR1 is SGHTA and CDR2 FQGNSA. The CDR3 extends over 17 amino acids. V lost 7 bases to trimming and J lost 0 bases, with 19 bases between them. CDR3 sequence reads: CASTFSRGVSSYNEQFF. In DNA form, the CDR3 reads TGTGCCAGCACCTTTAGCCGCGGAGTAAGCTCCTACAATGAGCAGTTCTTC.

The CDR3, as DNA: TGTGCCAGCAGCTTGGCCGCTAGCGGTTACGAGCAGTACTTC. This gives the protein CASSLAASGYEQYF. The rearrangement joins TRBV5-4 to TRBJ2-7; 7 bases are a match to TRBD2. The CDR3 contains 14 residues. Germline CDR1 SGHNT, CDR2 YYREEE (reference sequence). The V and J ends lost 0 bases and 4 bases, in that order; junction bases with no gene match: 4.

The V gene is TRBV27, the J gene TRBJ2-7; D is undetermined. This CDR3 contains 11 residues. Germline V gene sequence: CDR1 MNHEY, CDR2 SMNVEV (reference sequence). The V end was cut by 3 bases, the J end by 7 bases, with 7 bases between. Written as DNA, the CDR3 is TGTGCCAGCAGTTTTATGCAGGAGCAGTACTTC. This sequence encodes CASSFMQEQYF.

The genes are TRBV15 and TRBJ2-7; TRBD2 might be the D (6 bases). This CDR3 spans 12 amino acids. The germline V and J ends were trimmed by 0 bases and 7 bases, with 7 bases remaining between them. CDR1 LNHNV and CDR2 YYDKDF come from the germline V gene (reference sequence). The CDR3 nucleotides read TGTGCCACCAGCAGAGATCGGGGGGAGCAGTACTTC. Translation gives CATSRDRGEQYF. The entire variable domain, with the rest obtained from reference TRBV15 and TRBJ2-7, is as follows: DAMVIQNPRYQVTQFGKPVTLSCSQTLNHNVMYWYQQKSSQAPKLLFHYYDKDFNNEADTPDNFQSRRPNTSFCFLDIRSPGLGDTAMYLCATSRDRGEQYFGPGTRLTVT.

The V and J genes are TRBV14 and TRBJ2-7, with D tentatively TRBD1 (5 bases). V was shortened by 1 base and J by 4 bases, with 8 bases between the two germline ends. The CDR3 totals 13 residues. Germline CDR1 and CDR2: SGHDN and FVKESK. The CDR3 DNA sequence: TGTGCCAGCAGCCAAGGGCAGGGTTACGAGCAGTACTTC. Translation gives CASSQGQGYEQYF.

V gene TRBV4-1 combines with J gene TRBJ2-3; TRBD1 is a possible D gene (5 bases). CDR3 length equals 15 residues. V was clipped by 1 base and J by 0 bases, with 8 bases between them. Germline CDR1 is MGHRA and CDR2 is YSYEKL. The CDR3 region is CASSQVPGSTDTQYF. The DNA for the CDR3 is TGCGCCAGCAGCCAAGTCCCAGGGAGCACAGATACGCAGTATTTT.

With regard to this clone: Other DNA sequences in this sample translate to the same CDR3. The chain links TRBV28 to TRBJ2-7, with D unresolved. Germline V gene sequence: CDR1 MDHEN, CDR2 SYDVKM. The ends were cut back, 5 bases at V and 3 bases at J, with 8 bases in the middle. This CDR3 has 12 amino acids. CDR3 in DNA: TGTGCCAGCAGTCCGATTGACTACGAGCAGTACTTC. As protein: CASSPIDYEQYF. The full variable domain, its missing parts supplied by reference TRBV28 and TRBJ2-7, is DVKVTQSSRYLVKRTGEKVFLECVQDMDHENMFWYRQDPGLGLRLIYFSYDVKMKEKGDIPEGYSVSREKKERFSLILESASTNQTSMYLCASSPIDYEQYFGPGTRLTVT.